A selection of T cell receptor beta chains follows, all from one sample in a study of T cells in localized non-small cell lung cancer. Clones were read by immunoSEQ multiplex PCR, and TCRdb kept only the in-frame ones, dropping some. The profile covers around 94,000 clones, with roughly 86% appearing a single time and more than 14% taken by the ten largest. The input for sequencing was peripheral blood, taken before any cancer treatment. The receptor set was obtained from a man between 40 and 69 years old with stage I squamous cell lung carcinoma. CDR3s include the opening cysteine and the closing phenylalanine or tryptophan. A D gene is named only where the DNA matches it firmly. Clone size is shown for a subset of rows, as once, few, many or a class of expanded clone.

v_call: TRBV10-3
d_call: TRBD2
j_call: TRBJ2-7
clone_size: -
cdr3_aa: CAISDQAGTSIGEQYF
cdr3_nt: TGTGCCATCAGTGATCAAGCCGGGACTAGTATTGGCGAGCAGTACTTC

v_call: TRBV6-1
d_call: -
j_call: TRBJ1-6
clone_size: few
cdr3_aa: CASRQLPYYNSPLHF
cdr3_nt: TGTGCCAGCAGGCAGCTCCCCTACTATAATTCACCCCTCCACTTT

v_call: TRBV11-1
d_call: -
j_call: TRBJ1-1
clone_size: few
cdr3_aa: CASSPRTRNTEAFF
cdr3_nt: TGTGCCAGCAGCCCACGCACGAGGAACACTGAAGCTTTCTTT

v_call: TRBV18
d_call: -
j_call: TRBJ2-7
clone_size: once
cdr3_aa: CASSPRWKAEQYF
cdr3_nt: TGTGCCAGCTCACCCAGGTGGAAGGCCGAGCAGTACTTC

v_call: TRBV5-8
d_call: TRBD1
j_call: TRBJ1-2
clone_size: -
cdr3_aa: CASSSLDRGVYGYTF
cdr3_nt: TGTGCCAGCAGCTCTCTGGACAGGGGAGTCTATGGCTACACCTTC

v_call: TRBV28
d_call: -
j_call: TRBJ1-1
clone_size: -
cdr3_aa: CASSRTTEAFF
cdr3_nt: TGTGCCAGCAGTAGGACTACTGAAGCTTTCTTT

v_call: TRBV18
d_call: -
j_call: TRBJ2-1
clone_size: -
cdr3_aa: CASSPQGTYYNEQFF
cdr3_nt: TGTGCCAGCTCACCGCAGGGGACCTACTACAATGAGCAGTTCTTC

v_call: TRBV5-4
d_call: TRBD2
j_call: TRBJ2-7
clone_size: once
cdr3_aa: CASSPTSDSYEQYF
cdr3_nt: TGTGCCAGCAGCCCCACTAGCGACTCCTACGAGCAGTACTTC

v_call: TRBV4-3
d_call: -
j_call: TRBJ2-2
clone_size: -
cdr3_aa: CASSQELRGDGTGELFF
cdr3_nt: TGCGCCAGCAGCCAAGAGTTGAGAGGGGATGGCACCGGGGAGCTGTTTTTT

v_call: TRBV5-6
d_call: -
j_call: TRBJ1-1
clone_size: -
cdr3_aa: CASSSEKPPMNTEAFF
cdr3_nt: TGTGCCAGCAGCTCGGAAAAACCGCCTATGAACACTGAAGCTTTCTTT

v_call: TRBV27
d_call: -
j_call: TRBJ2-7
clone_size: -
cdr3_aa: CASSLTGYEQYF
cdr3_nt: TGTGCCAGCAGTTTAACAGGGTACGAGCAGTACTTC

v_call: TRBV11-2
d_call: TRBD1
j_call: TRBJ1-6
clone_size: -
cdr3_aa: CASSYRQGAENSPLHF
cdr3_nt: TGTGCCAGCAGCTATCGACAGGGGGCGGAAAATTCACCCCTCCACTTT

v_call: TRBV15
d_call: -
j_call: TRBJ2-5
clone_size: -
cdr3_aa: CATSRDPGGWKTQYF
cdr3_nt: TGTGCCACCAGCAGAGATCCGGGGGGCTGGAAGACCCAGTACTTC

v_call: TRBV5-1
d_call: -
j_call: TRBJ2-3
clone_size: once
cdr3_aa: CASSYPDRTDTQYF
cdr3_nt: TGCGCCAGCAGCTACCCGGACAGAACAGATACGCAGTATTTT

v_call: TRBV27
d_call: -
j_call: TRBJ1-2
clone_size: -
cdr3_aa: CATRLEGYTF
cdr3_nt: TGTGCCACCAGGTTAGAAGGCTACACCTTC

v_call: TRBV5-1
d_call: TRBD1
j_call: TRBJ1-6
clone_size: -
cdr3_aa: CASSSLGPGTGDNSPLHF
cdr3_nt: TGCGCCAGCAGCTCATTGGGTCCCGGGACAGGGGACAATTCACCCCTCCACTTT

v_call: TRBV15
d_call: TRBD1
j_call: TRBJ1-2
clone_size: -
cdr3_aa: CATSRDALDRAGGYTF
cdr3_nt: TGTGCCACCAGCAGAGACGCACTGGACAGGGCGGGTGGCTACACCTTC

v_call: TRBV7-8
d_call: TRBD1
j_call: TRBJ1-3
clone_size: -
cdr3_aa: CASSSRDRGNTIYF
cdr3_nt: TGTGCCAGCAGCTCTCGGGACAGGGGAAACACCATATATTTT

v_call: TRBV18
d_call: -
j_call: TRBJ1-1
clone_size: -
cdr3_aa: CASSETEAFF
cdr3_nt: TGTGCCAGCTCTGAAACTGAAGCTTTCTTT

v_call: TRBV2
d_call: -
j_call: TRBJ2-5
clone_size: -
cdr3_aa: CASSVIPQGFQETQYF
cdr3_nt: TGTGCCAGCAGTGTAATTCCCCAGGGGTTTCAAGAGACCCAGTACTTC

v_call: TRBV2
d_call: -
j_call: TRBJ1-6
clone_size: -
cdr3_aa: CASSGQGSVNSPLHF
cdr3_nt: TGTGCCAGCAGTGGGCAGGGAAGCGTAAATTCACCCCTCCACTTT

v_call: TRBV11-1
d_call: TRBD1
j_call: TRBJ1-6
clone_size: -
cdr3_aa: CASSPSGTGYSPLHF
cdr3_nt: TGTGCCAGCAGCCCTTCCGGGACAGGGTATTCACCCCTCCACTTT

v_call: TRBV6-5
d_call: TRBD1
j_call: TRBJ2-3
clone_size: -
cdr3_aa: CASRAGGDTQYF
cdr3_nt: TGTGCCAGCAGAGCAGGGGGCGATACGCAGTATTTT

v_call: TRBV19
d_call: -
j_call: TRBJ1-5
clone_size: -
cdr3_aa: CASSDGGRYSNQPQHF
cdr3_nt: TGTGCCAGTAGTGACGGAGGTCGCTATAGCAATCAGCCCCAGCATTTT

v_call: TRBV27
d_call: -
j_call: TRBJ2-1
clone_size: -
cdr3_aa: CASSLSRVGSEQFF
cdr3_nt: TGTGCCAGCAGTTTATCTCGGGTGGGGAGTGAGCAGTTCTTC

v_call: TRBV7-9
d_call: -
j_call: TRBJ1-2
clone_size: -
cdr3_aa: CASSPSLKHGYTF
cdr3_nt: TGTGCCAGCAGCCCCTCCCTGAAGCATGGCTACACCTTC

v_call: TRBV5-1
d_call: -
j_call: TRBJ2-2
clone_size: -
cdr3_aa: CASSLGEANTGELFF
cdr3_nt: TGCGCCAGCAGCTTGGGTGAAGCGAACACCGGGGAGCTGTTTTTT

v_call: TRBV2
d_call: TRBD1
j_call: TRBJ1-5
clone_size: -
cdr3_aa: CASSPDRGNQPQHF
cdr3_nt: TGTGCCAGCAGTCCCGACAGGGGCAATCAGCCCCAGCATTTT

v_call: TRBV5-4
d_call: -
j_call: TRBJ1-2
clone_size: -
cdr3_aa: CASSSLQGDYGYTF
cdr3_nt: TGTGCCAGCAGCTCCTTACAGGGAGACTATGGCTACACCTTC

v_call: TRBV4-1
d_call: -
j_call: TRBJ2-5
clone_size: -
cdr3_aa: CASSQAGTQYF
cdr3_nt: TGCGCCAGCAGCCAAGCAGGGACCCAGTACTTC

v_call: TRBV5-1
d_call: -
j_call: TRBJ1-1
clone_size: -
cdr3_aa: CASSVWGGSNTEAFF
cdr3_nt: TGCGCCAGCAGCGTGTGGGGAGGTTCGAACACTGAAGCTTTCTTT

v_call: TRBV6-6
d_call: -
j_call: TRBJ1-1
clone_size: -
cdr3_aa: CASSYPITGASTEAFF
cdr3_nt: TGTGCCAGCAGTTACCCCATCACTGGGGCGAGCACTGAAGCTTTCTTT

v_call: TRBV5-1
d_call: -
j_call: TRBJ1-1
clone_size: -
cdr3_aa: CASSWGSGGNTEAFF
cdr3_nt: TGCGCCAGCAGCTGGGGCAGTGGGGGGAACACTGAAGCTTTCTTT

v_call: TRBV7-9
d_call: TRBD1
j_call: TRBJ2-7
clone_size: -
cdr3_aa: CASSPYRDRYEQYF
cdr3_nt: TGTGCCAGCAGCCCGTACAGGGACAGGTACGAGCAGTACTTC

v_call: TRBV6-1
d_call: TRBD1
j_call: TRBJ1-2
clone_size: -
cdr3_aa: CASRLQGALYGYTF
cdr3_nt: TGTGCCAGCAGATTACAGGGGGCCCTATATGGCTACACCTTC

v_call: TRBV9
d_call: TRBD2
j_call: TRBJ2-1
clone_size: once
cdr3_aa: CASSAGTSGDEQFF
cdr3_nt: TGTGCCAGCAGCGCCGGGACTAGCGGGGATGAGCAGTTCTTC

v_call: TRBV11-3
d_call: TRBD1
j_call: TRBJ2-5
clone_size: -
cdr3_aa: CASSPTGSKETQYF
cdr3_nt: TGTGCCAGCAGTCCGACAGGGTCAAAAGAGACCCAGTACTTC

v_call: TRBV28
d_call: -
j_call: TRBJ1-2
clone_size: -
cdr3_aa: CATTPGGLNYGYTF
cdr3_nt: TGTGCCACCACCCCGGGGGGCCTAAACTATGGCTACACCTTC

v_call: TRBV7-2
d_call: TRBD1
j_call: TRBJ1-1
clone_size: -
cdr3_aa: CASSRTGGTEAFF
cdr3_nt: TGTGCCAGCAGCAGGACAGGGGGCACTGAAGCTTTCTTT

v_call: TRBV5-1
d_call: TRBD1
j_call: TRBJ1-2
clone_size: -
cdr3_aa: CASSLNHQGADGYTF
cdr3_nt: TGCGCCAGCAGCTTAAATCACCAGGGGGCGGACGGCTACACCTTC

v_call: TRBV18
d_call: TRBD1
j_call: TRBJ1-2
clone_size: few
cdr3_aa: CASSPRLGGTVANYGYTF
cdr3_nt: TGTGCCAGCTCACCACGATTAGGGGGGACAGTAGCTAACTATGGCTACACCTTC

v_call: TRBV27
d_call: -
j_call: TRBJ1-6
clone_size: -
cdr3_aa: CASGRMDSINSPLHF
cdr3_nt: TGTGCCAGCGGGCGCATGGACTCCATCAATTCACCCCTCCACTTT

v_call: TRBV5-1
d_call: -
j_call: TRBJ2-3
clone_size: once
cdr3_aa: CASSLEGEADTQYF
cdr3_nt: TGCGCCAGCAGCTTGGAAGGGGAGGCAGATACGCAGTATTTT

v_call: TRBV30
d_call: -
j_call: TRBJ1-6
clone_size: once
cdr3_aa: CAWSVITVNSPLHF
cdr3_nt: TGTGCCTGGAGTGTAATAACAGTTAATTCACCCCTCCACTTT

v_call: TRBV6-1
d_call: TRBD1
j_call: TRBJ2-7
clone_size: -
cdr3_aa: CASSATGTAVYEQYF
cdr3_nt: TGTGCCAGCAGTGCAACCGGGACAGCCGTCTACGAGCAGTACTTC

v_call: TRBV28
d_call: -
j_call: TRBJ1-1
clone_size: -
cdr3_aa: CASSLSLFGTEAFF
cdr3_nt: TGTGCCAGCAGTTTATCTTTATTTGGGACTGAAGCTTTCTTT

v_call: TRBV7-2
d_call: -
j_call: TRBJ2-5
clone_size: -
cdr3_aa: CASSVPVGGETQYF
cdr3_nt: TGTGCCAGCAGCGTACCTGTGGGCGGTGAGACCCAGTACTTC

v_call: TRBV6-5
d_call: -
j_call: TRBJ1-3
clone_size: -
cdr3_aa: CASRPGTPGNTIYF
cdr3_nt: TGTGCCAGCAGGCCAGGGACCCCTGGAAACACCATATATTTT

v_call: TRBV7-2
d_call: -
j_call: TRBJ1-6
clone_size: once
cdr3_aa: CASSLGGNSPLHF
cdr3_nt: TGTGCCAGCAGCTTAGGGGGGAATTCACCCCTCCACTTT

v_call: TRBV21-1
d_call: -
j_call: TRBJ2-5
clone_size: -
cdr3_aa: CARDRGYLQETQYF
cdr3_nt: TGTGCCAGGGACAGGGGCTACCTTCAAGAGACCCAGTACTTC

v_call: TRBV13
d_call: -
j_call: TRBJ1-4
clone_size: -
cdr3_aa: CASSLGGGSEKLFF
cdr3_nt: TGTGCCAGCAGCTTAGGCGGGGGGTCTGAAAAACTGTTTTTT